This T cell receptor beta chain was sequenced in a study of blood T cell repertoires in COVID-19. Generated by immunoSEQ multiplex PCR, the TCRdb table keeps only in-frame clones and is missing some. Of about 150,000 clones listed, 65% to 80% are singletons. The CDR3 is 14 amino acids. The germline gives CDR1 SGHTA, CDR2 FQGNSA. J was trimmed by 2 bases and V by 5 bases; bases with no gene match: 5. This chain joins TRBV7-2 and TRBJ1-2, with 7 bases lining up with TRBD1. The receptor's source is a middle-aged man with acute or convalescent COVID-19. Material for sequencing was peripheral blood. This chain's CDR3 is CASSGRDSNYGYTF. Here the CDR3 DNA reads TGTGCCAGCAGCGGCCGGGACAGCAACTATGGCTACACCTTC.